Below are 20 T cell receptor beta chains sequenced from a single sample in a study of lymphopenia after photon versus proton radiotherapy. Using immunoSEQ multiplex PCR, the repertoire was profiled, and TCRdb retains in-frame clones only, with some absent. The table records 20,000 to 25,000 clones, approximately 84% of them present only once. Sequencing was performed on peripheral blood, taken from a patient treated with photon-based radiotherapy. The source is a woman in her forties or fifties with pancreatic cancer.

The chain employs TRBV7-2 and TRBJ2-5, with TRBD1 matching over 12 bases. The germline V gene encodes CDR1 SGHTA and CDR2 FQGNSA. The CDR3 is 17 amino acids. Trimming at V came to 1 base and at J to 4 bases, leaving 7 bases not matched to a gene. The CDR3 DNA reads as TGTGCCAGCAGCTTAGTTGGGGGACAGGGGGCCTCAGAGACCCAGTACTTC. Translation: CASSLVGGQGASETQYF.

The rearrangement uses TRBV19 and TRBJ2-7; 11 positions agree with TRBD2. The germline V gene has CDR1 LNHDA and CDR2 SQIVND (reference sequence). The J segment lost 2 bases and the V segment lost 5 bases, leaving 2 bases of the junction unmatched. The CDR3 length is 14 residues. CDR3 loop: CASSLGLAAYEQYF. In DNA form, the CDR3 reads TGTGCCAGTAGTCTGGGACTAGCGGCCTACGAGCAGTACTTC.

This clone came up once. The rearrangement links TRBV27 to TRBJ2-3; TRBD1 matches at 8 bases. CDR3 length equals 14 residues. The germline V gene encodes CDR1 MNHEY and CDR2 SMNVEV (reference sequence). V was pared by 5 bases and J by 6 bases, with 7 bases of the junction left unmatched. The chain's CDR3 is CASSRTGIGDTQYF. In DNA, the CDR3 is TGTGCCAGCAGTCGGACAGGGATTGGGGATACGCAGTATTTT.

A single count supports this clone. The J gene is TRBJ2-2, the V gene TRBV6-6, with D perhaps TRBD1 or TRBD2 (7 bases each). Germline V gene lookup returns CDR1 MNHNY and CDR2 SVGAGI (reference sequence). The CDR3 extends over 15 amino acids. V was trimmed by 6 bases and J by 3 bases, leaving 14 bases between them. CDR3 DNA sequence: TGTGCCAGCAGGACCTCAGGGGGGGACACCGGGGAGCTGTTTTTT. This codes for CASRTSGGDTGELFF.

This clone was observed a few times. The CDR3, as DNA: TGTGCCAGCAGCCCGGGGACAGGGGGCATAGGGTCTGGGGCCAACGTCCTGACTTTC. Translating it yields CASSPGTGGIGSGANVLTF. The chain combines TRBV5-4 with TRBJ2-6; TRBD1 aligns across 12 bases. Germline CDR1 SGHNT, CDR2 YYREEE (reference sequence). J was trimmed by 1 base and V by 4 bases; bases with no gene match: 9. The CDR3 loop spans 19 amino acids.

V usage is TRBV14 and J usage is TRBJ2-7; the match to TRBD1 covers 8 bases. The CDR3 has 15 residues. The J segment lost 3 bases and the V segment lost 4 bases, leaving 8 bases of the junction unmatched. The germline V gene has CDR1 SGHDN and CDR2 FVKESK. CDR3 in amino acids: CASSRARDRHYEQYF. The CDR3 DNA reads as TGTGCCAGCAGCCGAGCCCGGGACAGGCACTACGAGCAGTACTTC.

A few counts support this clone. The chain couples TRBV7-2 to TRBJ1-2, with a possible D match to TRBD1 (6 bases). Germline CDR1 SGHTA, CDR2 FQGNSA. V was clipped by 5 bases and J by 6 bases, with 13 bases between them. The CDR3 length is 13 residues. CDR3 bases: TGTGCCAGCAGCCCTAACAGGGATGATGGCTACACCTTC. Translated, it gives CASSPNRDDGYTF.

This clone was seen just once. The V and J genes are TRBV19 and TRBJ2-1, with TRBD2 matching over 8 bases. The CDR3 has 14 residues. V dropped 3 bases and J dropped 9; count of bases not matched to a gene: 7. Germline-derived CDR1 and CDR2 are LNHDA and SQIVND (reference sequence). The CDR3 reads CASSIWREAGEQFF. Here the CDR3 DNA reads TGTGCCAGTAGTATTTGGCGGGAGGCGGGTGAGCAGTTCTTC.

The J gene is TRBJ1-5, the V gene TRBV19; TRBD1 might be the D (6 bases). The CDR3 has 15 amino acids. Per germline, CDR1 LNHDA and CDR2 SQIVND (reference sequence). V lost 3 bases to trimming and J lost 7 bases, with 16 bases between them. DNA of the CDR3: TGTGCCAGTAGTATCTCCGGGACACTGGGGCAGCCCCAGCATTTT. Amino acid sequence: CASSISGTLGQPQHF.

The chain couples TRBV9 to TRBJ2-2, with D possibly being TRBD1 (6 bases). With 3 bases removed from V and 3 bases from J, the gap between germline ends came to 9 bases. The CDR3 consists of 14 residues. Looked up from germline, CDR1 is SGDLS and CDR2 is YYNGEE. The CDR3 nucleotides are TGTGCCAGCAGCGGAGGACAGTACACCGGGGAGCTGTTTTTT. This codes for CASSGGQYTGELFF.

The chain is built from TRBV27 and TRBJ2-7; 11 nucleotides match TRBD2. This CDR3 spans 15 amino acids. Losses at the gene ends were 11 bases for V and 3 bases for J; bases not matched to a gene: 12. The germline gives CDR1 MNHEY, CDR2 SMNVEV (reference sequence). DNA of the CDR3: TGTGCCTCCCAGAAGACTAGCGGGAATCTCTACGAGCAGTACTTC. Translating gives CASQKTSGNLYEQYF.

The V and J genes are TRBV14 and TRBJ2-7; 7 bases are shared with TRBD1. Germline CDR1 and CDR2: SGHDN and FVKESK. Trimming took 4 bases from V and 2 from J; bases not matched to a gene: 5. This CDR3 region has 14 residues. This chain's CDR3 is CASSLTGQPYEQYF. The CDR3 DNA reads TGTGCCAGCAGCCTAACGGGACAGCCCTACGAGCAGTACTTC. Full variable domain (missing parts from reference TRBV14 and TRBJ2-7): EAGVTQFPSHSVIEKGQTVTLRCDPISGHDNLYWYRRVMGKEIKFLLHFVKESKQDESGMPNNRFLAERTGGTYSTLKVQPAELEDSGVYFCASSLTGQPYEQYFGPGTRLTVT.

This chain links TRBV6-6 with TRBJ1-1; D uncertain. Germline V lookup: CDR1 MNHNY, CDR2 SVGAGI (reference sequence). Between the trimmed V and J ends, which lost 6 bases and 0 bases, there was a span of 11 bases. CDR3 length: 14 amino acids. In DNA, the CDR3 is TGTGCCAGCAGAACCCATCTGATGAACACTGAAGCTTTCTTT. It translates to CASRTHLMNTEAFF.

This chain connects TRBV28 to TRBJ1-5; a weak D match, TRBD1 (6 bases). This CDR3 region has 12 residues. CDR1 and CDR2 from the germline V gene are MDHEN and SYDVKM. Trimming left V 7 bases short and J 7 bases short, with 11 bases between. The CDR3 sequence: CASNTGNQPQHF. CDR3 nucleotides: TGTGCCAGCAACACAGGGAACCAGCCCCAGCATTTT.

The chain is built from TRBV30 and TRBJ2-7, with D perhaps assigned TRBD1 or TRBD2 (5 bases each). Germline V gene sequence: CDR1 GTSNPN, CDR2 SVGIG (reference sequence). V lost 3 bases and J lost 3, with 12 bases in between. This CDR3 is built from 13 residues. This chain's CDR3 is CAWRGVASYEQYF. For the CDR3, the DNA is TGTGCCTGGAGGGGGGTAGCAAGCTACGAGCAGTACTTC.

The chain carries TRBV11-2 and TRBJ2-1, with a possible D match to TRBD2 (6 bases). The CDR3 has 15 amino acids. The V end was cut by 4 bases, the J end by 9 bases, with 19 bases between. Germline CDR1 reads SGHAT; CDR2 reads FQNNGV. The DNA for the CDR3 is TGTGCCAGCAGCTCCTTCGTAGCGGAGGTCGGTGAGCAGTTCTTC. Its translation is CASSSFVAEVGEQFF.

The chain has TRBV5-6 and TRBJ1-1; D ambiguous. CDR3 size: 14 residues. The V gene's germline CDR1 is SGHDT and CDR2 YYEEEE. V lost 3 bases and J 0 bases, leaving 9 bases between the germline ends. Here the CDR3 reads CASSSPVLNTEAFF. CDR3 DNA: TGTGCCAGCAGCTCACCGGTCCTGAACACTGAAGCTTTCTTT.

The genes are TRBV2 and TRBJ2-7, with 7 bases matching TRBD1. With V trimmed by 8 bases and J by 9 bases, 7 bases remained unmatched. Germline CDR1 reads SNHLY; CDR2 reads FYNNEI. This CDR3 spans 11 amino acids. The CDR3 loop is CASLTGERQYF. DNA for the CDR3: TGTGCCAGCTTAACAGGGGAACGGCAGTACTTC.

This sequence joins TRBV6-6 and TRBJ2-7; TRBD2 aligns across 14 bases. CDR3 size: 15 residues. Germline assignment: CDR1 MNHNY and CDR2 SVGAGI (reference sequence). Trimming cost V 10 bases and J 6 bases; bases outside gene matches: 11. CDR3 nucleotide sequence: TGTGCCACTTCCGGGACTAGCGGGAGTTCATCCGAGCAGTACTTC. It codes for CATSGTSGSSSEQYF.

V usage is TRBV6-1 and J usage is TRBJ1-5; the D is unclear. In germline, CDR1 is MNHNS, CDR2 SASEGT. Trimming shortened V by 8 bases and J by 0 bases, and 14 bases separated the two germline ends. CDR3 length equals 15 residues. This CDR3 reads CASLGRENSNQPQHF. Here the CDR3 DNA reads TGTGCCAGCTTAGGCCGGGAGAATAGCAATCAGCCCCAGCATTTT.